Included here is one T cell receptor (beta chain) sequence, with context. What it binds is unknown. Measured with immunoSEQ multiplex PCR; TCRdb has only the in-frame clones, and not every one. The sample consists of about 120,000 clones, approximately 58% of them appearing once. Cryopreserved PBMCs were the source of approximately 2 micrograms of genomic DNA, which went to TCR beta libraries. These data come from a study of cytotoxic CD8 clonotypes in ibrutinib-treated CLL. The study's findings and limits: While tracking circulating CD8+ T-cell counts, baseline clonality exceeded that of age-matched healthy donors.

CDR1 is SGHDN, CDR2 FVKESK, per germline. The CDR3 runs to 15 residues. The V end was cut by 4 bases, the J end by 9 bases, with 21 bases between. The gene calls are TRBV14 and TRBJ1-2; maybe TRBD1 (6 bases). Sequenced here: PBMCs, sampled after 24 months of ibrutinib treatment. The TCR originated in a human donor with chronic lymphocytic leukemia. CDR3 region: CASSPGGGPSMRYTF. CDR3 sequence (DNA): TGTGCCAGCAGCCCCGGCGGGGGCCCCTCGATGCGCTACACCTTC.